This T cell receptor (beta chain) was profiled in a study of blood T cell repertoires in COVID-19. Across the whole study: COVID-19 samples collected from the United States, Italy and Spain covered acute and convalescent phases. T cells, B-cell-depleted T cells, or PBMCs provided the cDNA or gDNA that served as material.

This clone was seen a single time. Those who participated ranged in age from roughly 18 to 90 years and resided in about two dozen US areas. Some clones are missing from TCRdb's copy, which holds only in-frame ones; the method was immunoSEQ multiplex PCR. The sample carries about 250,000 clones, 80% to 95% recorded once. Between the trimmed V and J ends, which lost 5 bases and 3 bases, there was a span of 13 bases. The length of the CDR3 is 15 residues. Per the germline V gene, CDR1 is MNHEY and CDR2 is SMNVEV (reference sequence). Sequencing was carried out using PBMCs or T cells enriched from blood (not recorded which). The genes are TRBV27 and TRBJ1-4; D may be TRBD1 (6 bases). This TCR derives from a woman aged 18 to 35 who had recovered from COVID-19. The DNA of the CDR3 is TGTGCCAGCAGTCCGGTTACAGGGCCTAATGAAAAACTGTTTTTT. This codes for CASSPVTGPNEKLFF. Full variable domain (missing parts from reference TRBV27 and TRBJ1-4): EAQVTQNPRYLITVTGKKLTVTCSQNMNHEYMSWYRQDPGLGLRQIYYSMNVEVTDKGDVPEGYKVSRKEKRNFPLILESPSPNQTSLYFCASSPVTGPNEKLFFGSGTQLSVL.